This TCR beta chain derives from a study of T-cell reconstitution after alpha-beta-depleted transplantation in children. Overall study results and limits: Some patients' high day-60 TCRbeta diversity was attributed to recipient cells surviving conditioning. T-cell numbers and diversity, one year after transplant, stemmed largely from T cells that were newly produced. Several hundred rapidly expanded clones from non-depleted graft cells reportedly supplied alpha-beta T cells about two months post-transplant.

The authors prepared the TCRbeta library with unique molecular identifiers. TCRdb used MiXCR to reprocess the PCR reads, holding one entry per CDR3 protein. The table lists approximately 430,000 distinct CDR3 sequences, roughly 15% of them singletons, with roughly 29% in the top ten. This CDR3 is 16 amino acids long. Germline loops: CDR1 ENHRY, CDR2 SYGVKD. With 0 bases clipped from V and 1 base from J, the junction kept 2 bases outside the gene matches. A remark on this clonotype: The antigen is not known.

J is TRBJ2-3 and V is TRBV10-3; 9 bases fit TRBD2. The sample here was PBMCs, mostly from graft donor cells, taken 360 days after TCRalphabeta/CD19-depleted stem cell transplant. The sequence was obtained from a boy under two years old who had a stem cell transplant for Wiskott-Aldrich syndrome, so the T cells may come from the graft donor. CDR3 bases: TGTGCCATCAGTGAGTCCCCTAGCGGGGGCACAGATACGCAGTATTTT. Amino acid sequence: CAISESPSGGTDTQYF.